This T cell receptor beta chain was found in a study of T-cell memory formation after mild COVID-19. Each CDR3 protein gets one entry after TCRdb re-called the 5' RACE reads with MiXCR. This table has a few hundred thousand distinct CDR3 sequences, approximately 15% appearing once. The table lists this clonotype with a few counts. Its specificity is unknown. Trimming cost V 5 bases and J 5 bases; bases outside gene matches: 10. Germline V gives CDR1 MNHEY, CDR2 SMNVEV (reference sequence). The CDR3 sequence is 15 residues long. Study-level points and caveats: Mainly in CM and EM were contracting CD4+ clones; CD8+ were in EMRA. The appearance of some responding clones in pre-infection memory suggested that cross-reactive memory joined.

The specimen sequenced was PBMCs or a T cell subset sorted from them (not recorded which). The clonotype originates from a man aged 18 to 30 who had mild COVID-19 (a few samples of this study predate the infection). Cell type and time point are not known. The chain recombines TRBV27 with TRBJ2-5; 8 bases are a match to TRBD1. The CDR3, as DNA: TGTGCCAGCAGTACACGACAGGGGCGTGGGGAGACCCAGTACTTC. It encodes CASSTRQGRGETQYF.